Below are 9 T cell receptor beta chains sequenced from a single sample in a study of OX40 agonist ivuxolimab in advanced cancers. The table came from immunoSEQ multiplex PCR; TCRdb's copy has only in-frame clones and leaves some out. The sample holds roughly 87,000 clones, roughly 90% seen once. The sequences come from CD4+ or CD8+ T cells sorted from blood, collected in a trial of the OX40 agonist ivuxolimab. The receptors were sampled from an adult with an advanced solid tumor such as melanoma, head and neck, liver or kidney cancer.

V usage is TRBV27 and J usage is TRBJ2-7; a possible D gene is TRBD1 (6 bases). Between the trimmed V and J ends, which lost 5 bases and 1 base, there was a span of 9 bases. The CDR3 is 13 residues long. Germline CDR1 is MNHEY and CDR2 is SMNVEV (reference sequence). CDR3 in DNA: TGTGCCAGCAGTCAGGGACAATCCTACGAGCAGTACTTC. Its translation is CASSQGQSYEQYF.

The chain carries TRBV5-1 and TRBJ2-7; TRBD2 matches 12 bases. This CDR3 region has 14 residues. Per the germline V gene, CDR1 is SGHRS and CDR2 is YFSETQ. Trimming took 0 bases from V and 6 from J; bases not matched to a gene: 1. The CDR3 spells CASSLGLAGAEQYF. The CDR3, as DNA: TGCGCCAGCAGCTTGGGACTAGCGGGGGCCGAGCAGTACTTC.

V and J are TRBV27 and TRBJ2-7, with TRBD1 identical over 7 bases. This CDR3 comprises 14 residues. The V gene's germline CDR1 is MNHEY and CDR2 SMNVEV (reference sequence). Trimming at V came to 5 bases and at J to 6 bases, leaving 10 bases not matched to a gene. The CDR3 protein is CASSAQQGDLEQYF. The CDR3 DNA sequence: TGTGCCAGCAGTGCTCAGCAGGGGGACCTCGAGCAGTACTTC.

The gene calls are TRBV5-1 and TRBJ2-1; 7 bases are shared with TRBD1. The CDR3 loop spans 14 amino acids. The J segment lost 9 bases and the V segment lost 4 bases, leaving 10 bases of the junction unmatched. Germline lookup yields CDR1 SGHRS and CDR2 YFSETQ. CDR3 region: CASSPGQALGEQFF. The DNA of the CDR3 is TGCGCCAGCAGCCCCGGACAGGCCCTCGGTGAGCAGTTCTTC.

The chain carries TRBV7-9 and TRBJ1-5; D gene uncertain. The CDR3 is 12 amino acids. Germline V gene sequence: CDR1 SEHNR, CDR2 FQNEAQ (reference sequence). Trimming removed 1 base at V and 11 bases at J, with 9 bases between. This CDR3 is CASSLDRWSQHF. The CDR3 bases are TGTGCCAGCAGCTTAGATCGTTGGTCCCAGCATTTT. Full variable domain (remainder filled in from reference TRBV7-9 and TRBJ1-5): DTGVSQNPRHKITKRGQNVTFRCDPISEHNRLYWYRQTLGQGPEFLTYFQNEAQLEKSRLLSDRFSAERPKGSFSTLEIQRTEQGDSAMYLCASSLDRWSQHFGDGTRLSIL.

V and J are TRBV10-3 and TRBJ1-5; maybe TRBD1 (5 bases). This CDR3 is built from 12 residues. Deletions cut 3 bases from V and 7 bases from J, with 7 bases between. Germline CDR1 and CDR2: ENHRY and SYGVKD. CDR3 nucleotide sequence: TGTGCCATCAGTGAATGGGACCAGCCCCAGCATTTT. This sequence encodes CAISEWDQPQHF.

This chain links TRBV21-1 with TRBJ1-1. TRBV21-1 counts as a pseudogene. This CDR3 is built from 17 residues. DNA for the CDR3: TGTGCCAGCAGCAAAGCGCGGGACACGGGGGGGAACACTGAAGCTTTCTTT. Translating it yields CASSKARDTGGNTEAFF.

This chain uses TRBV13 with TRBJ2-7, with D hard to call. The CDR3 runs to 10 residues. Between the trimmed V and J ends, which lost 5 bases and 7 bases, there was a span of 6 bases. CDR1 and CDR2 from the germline V gene are PRHDT and FYEKMQ (reference sequence). The CDR3 is CASSPLEQYF. CDR3 in DNA: TGTGCCAGCAGCCCCCTTGAGCAGTACTTC.

The chain employs TRBV7-6 and TRBJ2-7; D possibly corresponds to TRBD1 (6 bases). Trimming took 5 bases from V and 1 from J, leaving 15 bases between them. The CDR3 spans 15 residues. CDR1 SGHVS and CDR2 FNYEAQ come from the germline V gene. The CDR3 DNA sequence: TGTGCCAGCAGCCCACCCCCAGGACAGTCCTACGAGCAGTACTTC. Protein product: CASSPPPGQSYEQYF.